What follows describes a single T cell receptor beta chain. The length of the CDR3 is 16 residues. V was clipped by 5 bases and J by 7 bases; unmatched bases: 12. Germline V gene sequence: CDR1 SGHAT, CDR2 FQNNGV. The sample belongs to a study of blood T cell repertoires in COVID-19. The data were produced by immunoSEQ multiplex PCR, yet TCRdb's version contains in-frame clones alone and is incomplete. The table records approximately 210,000 clones, 83% of them present only once. The sample consisted of peripheral blood. This sequence was found in a man aged 50-59 years with active or convalescent COVID-19. This chain joins TRBV11-2 and TRBJ2-2; 8 nucleotides line up with TRBD2. The CDR3, as DNA: TGTGCCAGCAGCCAGGCCTCACCGGGAGGGAACGGGGAGCTGTTTTTT. Amino acids: CASSQASPGGNGELFF.